This T cell receptor (beta chain) originates from a study of shared T cell receptors in the human thymus. Trimming took off 4 bases at V and 4 bases at J, with 23 bases between the two ends. The germline gives CDR1 SGDLS, CDR2 YYNGEE. This CDR3 has 17 amino acids. Libraries were prepared by immunoSEQ multiplex PCR; TCRdb keeps only in-frame clonotypes and omits some of them. The sample includes tens of thousands of clones, about 95% of them seen just once. The sequenced sample was thymocytes. The sequence was obtained from a human donor. The chain has TRBV9 and TRBJ1-2; D may be TRBD1 (5 bases). CDR3 protein: CASSRPSTGGRGYGYTF. The CDR3 DNA reads TGTGCCAGCAGCCGACCCTCAACTGGGGGGAGGGGCTATGGCTACACCTTC. The whole variable domain, filled in from reference TRBV9 and TRBJ1-2, reads DSGVTQTPKHLITATGQRVTLRCSPRSGDLSVYWYQQSLDQGLQFLIQYYNGEERAKGNILERFSAQQFPDLHSELNLSSLELGDSALYFCASSRPSTGGRGYGYTFGSGTRLTVV.